This entry lists 22 T cell receptor beta chains sequenced from one sample in a study of T cells in Graves' hyperthyroidism and ophthalmopathy. Amplified TCR beta CDR3 regions came from RNA transcripts. HTBI primers were employed in a first-round RT-PCR of the TCR CDR3. TCRdb processed the multiplex PCR reads anew with MiXCR; each CDR3 protein has one entry. The data contain hundreds of thousands of distinct CDR3 sequences, 13% to 15% of them singletons. Input material: blood. Receptors originate from a woman aged 45-60 years with Graves' ophthalmopathy.

There are many counts of this clonotype. This chain connects TRBV28 to TRBJ2-3; D unresolved. The CDR3 covers 14 residues. V dropped 5 bases and J dropped 0 bases, with 9 bases sitting between them. CDR1 MDHEN and CDR2 SYDVKM come from the germline V gene. The chain's CDR3 is CASSPTRSTDTQYF. Here the CDR3 DNA reads TGTGCCAGCAGTCCTACGAGGAGCACAGATACGCAGTATTTT.

The table lists this clonotype with many counts. This chain links TRBV3-1 with TRBJ2-1; 7 bases agree with TRBD2. CDR1 is LGHDT and CDR2 is YNNKEL in the germline V gene (reference sequence). There are 13 residues in the CDR3. V shed 2 bases and J 5 bases; nucleotides not matched to a gene: 0. CDR3 sequence (DNA): TGTGCCAGCAGCCAAACTAGCGACAATGAGCAGTTCTTC. Protein sequence: CASSQTSDNEQFF.

This clonotype was seen at least ten times. The chain uses TRBV15 and TRBJ1-1; D not certain. The CDR3 consists of 13 residues. The germline V and J ends were trimmed by 3 bases and 8 bases, with 13 bases remaining between them. CDR1 is LNHNV, CDR2 YYDKDF, per germline (reference sequence). CDR3 bases: TGTGCCACCAGCAGTTTCGGGAGCGGCGAAGCTTTCTTT. Translated, it gives CATSSFGSGEAFF.

DNA of the CDR3: TGTGCCAGGAGGTCGGTATCCCCGTCGTGTCTAGCCAAAAACATTCAGTACTTC. This encodes CARRSVSPSCLAKNIQYF. The chain recombines TRBV19 with TRBJ2-4, with D unresolved. Germline assignment: CDR1 LNHDA and CDR2 SQIVND (reference sequence). Trimming removed 9 bases at V and 0 bases at J, with 24 bases between. There are 18 residues in the CDR3.

Ten or more counts support this clonotype. The V gene is TRBV6-5, the J gene TRBJ1-5; 7 positions agree with TRBD1. This CDR3 has 15 residues. J lost 5 bases, V lost 2 bases, and 6 bases had no gene match. Germline V gene lookup returns CDR1 MNHEY and CDR2 SVGAGI. The CDR3 spells CASSYGAGGDQPQHF. CDR3 bases: TGTGCCAGCAGTTACGGGGCAGGGGGGGATCAGCCCCAGCATTTT.

This clonotype showed up just a few times. The chain links TRBV4-3 to TRBJ1-2; a weak D match, TRBD1 (6 bases). The CDR3 consists of 13 residues. The ends were cut back, 5 bases at V and 2 bases at J, with 9 bases in the middle. In germline, CDR1 is LGHNA, CDR2 YSLEER. Written as DNA, the CDR3 is TGCGCCAGCAGCTTTACAGGGAACTATGGCTACACCTTC. It codes for CASSFTGNYGYTF.

This clonotype was observed at least ten times. The chain recombines TRBV2 with TRBJ2-7; D gene unclear. This CDR3 comprises 11 residues. Germline CDR1 is SNHLY and CDR2 is FYNNEI. Between the trimmed V and J ends, which lost 3 bases and 3 bases, there was a span of 3 bases. The CDR3 protein is CASSEVYEQYF. The CDR3 nucleotides are TGTGCCAGCAGTGAGGTCTACGAGCAGTACTTC.

This chain joins TRBV5-6 and TRBJ2-1; possible D gene TRBD2, 5 bases. The V and J ends lost 1 base and 5 bases respectively, with 13 bases between them. CDR1 SGHDT and CDR2 YYEEEE come from the germline V gene. There are 15 residues in the CDR3. In DNA, the CDR3 is TGTGCCAGCAGCTTGCGGGGTACTGGCGACAATGAGCAGTTCTTC. Translation gives CASSLRGTGDNEQFF.

The chain carries TRBV7-2 and TRBJ2-2; TRBD2 matches at 9 bases. There are 17 residues in the CDR3. Germline lookup yields CDR1 SGHTA and CDR2 FQGNSA. With 6 bases clipped from V and 0 bases from J, the junction kept 8 bases outside the gene matches. In DNA form, the CDR3 reads TGTGCCAGCAGTGGGCTAGCGGGGTACGCGAACACCGGGGAGCTGTTTTTT. Protein: CASSGLAGYANTGELFF.

In this sample, this clonotype turned up many times. The chain uses TRBV11-2 and TRBJ2-1; no clear D gene. CDR3 length: 14 amino acids. Germline assignment: CDR1 SGHAT and CDR2 FQNNGV. The V and J ends lost 1 base and 5 bases respectively, with 9 bases between them. The CDR3 region has the DNA TGTGCCAGCAGCTTAGTTTTCGTGGACAATGAGCAGTTCTTC. The encoded protein is CASSLVFVDNEQFF.

This clonotype was observed many times. The chain is built from TRBV29-1 and TRBJ2-3; no reliable D call. V was shortened by 7 bases and J by 6 bases, with 14 bases between the two germline ends. This CDR3 contains 12 residues. The V gene's germline CDR1 is SQVTM and CDR2 ANQGSEA. The CDR3 here is CSGLLGFDTQYF. CDR3 coding DNA: TGCAGCGGTCTCCTAGGGTTCGATACGCAGTATTTT.

This clonotype has more than one count but fewer than ten. J is TRBJ1-2 and V is TRBV6-1; TRBD1 matches at 7 bases. Germline trimming cut 0 bases from V and 7 bases from J; bases unmatched to any gene: 14. Per the germline V gene, CDR1 is MNHNS and CDR2 is SASEGT. CDR3 length equals 17 residues. The CDR3 region is CASSEAPGGSGFLGYTF. The CDR3 coding sequence is TGTGCCAGCAGTGAAGCGCCAGGGGGAAGCGGCTTTCTTGGCTACACCTTC.

Regarding this clonotype: This may come from a read error, since a much larger clone is one base off. This chain connects TRBV28 to TRBJ2-7, with D tentatively TRBD2 (6 bases). CDR1 is MDHEN, CDR2 SYDVKM, per germline. CDR3 length: 14 amino acids. Trimming left V 8 bases short and J 6 bases short, with 20 bases between. The CDR3 nucleotides are TGTGCCAGCGGCACCGGAGGGCCCTCGGGCGAGCAGTACTTC. Translated, it gives CASGTGGPSGEQYF.

This clonotype has just a few counts. This sequence joins TRBV11-2 and TRBJ2-3; 11 positions match TRBD2. Trimming took 6 bases from V and 5 from J; bases not matched to a gene: 7. The CDR3 runs to 15 residues. CDR1 and CDR2 from the germline V gene are SGHAT and FQNNGV. CDR3 sequence: CASRLLAGVGDTQYF. The CDR3 nucleotides are TGTGCCAGCAGGCTACTAGCGGGAGTGGGAGATACGCAGTATTTT. Complete variable domain (other parts from reference TRBV11-2 and TRBJ2-3): EAGVAQSPRYKIIEKRQSVAFWCNPISGHATLYWYQQILGQGPKLLIQFQNNGVVDDSQLPKDRFSAERLKGVDSTLKIQPAKLEDSAVYLCASRLLAGVGDTQYFGPGTRLTVL.

This clonotype was detected many times. The genes are TRBV11-3 and TRBJ2-3; TRBD1 or TRBD2 may be the D gene (5 bases each). The length of the CDR3 is 16 residues. V was cut by 4 bases and J by 2 bases, with 16 bases left in between. Germline loops: CDR1 SGHNT, CDR2 YENEEA. In DNA, the CDR3 is TGTGCCAGCAGCTCTGGACTGGGACGTAACACAGATACGCAGTATTTT. Translating it yields CASSSGLGRNTDTQYF.

DNA of the CDR3: TGTGCCAGCGGGGAACCTGAAGCTTTCTTT. It specifies CASGEPEAFF. The chain links TRBV12-3 or TRBV12-4 to TRBJ1-1; D is unresolved. Trimming shortened V by 8 bases and J by 6 bases, and 7 bases separated the two germline ends. The CDR3 runs to 10 residues.

Only a few counts were recorded for this clonotype. The chain has TRBV6-2 or TRBV6-3 and TRBJ2-1, with TRBD2 matching over 12 bases. From germline, CDR1 is MNHEY and CDR2 SVGEGT. V lost 2 bases, J lost 8 bases, and 4 bases stayed unmatched. The CDR3 is made up of 15 amino acids. CDR3 loop: CASSYRTSGIDEQFF. The DNA for the CDR3 is TGTGCCAGCAGTTACCGGACTAGCGGGATTGATGAGCAGTTCTTC.

This clonotype came up many times. V and J are TRBV9 and TRBJ2-5; 11 positions match TRBD2. This CDR3 spans 16 amino acids. Germline lookup yields CDR1 SGDLS and CDR2 YYNGEE. J lost 2 bases, V lost 4 bases, and 7 bases had no gene match. The CDR3 loop reads CASSLSGLAAQETQYF. The CDR3, as DNA: TGTGCCAGCAGCCTTTCGGGACTAGCGGCTCAAGAGACCCAGTACTTC.

There are a few counts of this clonotype. The chain is built from TRBV28 and TRBJ1-1; perhaps TRBD1 as D (5 bases). There are 14 residues in the CDR3. Trimming cost V 10 bases and J 3 bases, with 18 bases left between them. The germline gives CDR1 MDHEN, CDR2 SYDVKM. Here the CDR3 reads CATWGGGGDTEAFF. The DNA for the CDR3 is TGTGCCACCTGGGGGGGGGGAGGTGACACTGAAGCTTTCTTT.

CDR3 DNA: TGTGCCAGCAGTGAAGAAAGGGAAACCCCCCAGTTCTTC. Protein: CASSEERETPQFF. The rearrangement joins TRBV6-4 to TRBJ2-5; D remains unclear. Judging by the DNA end, TRBJ2-1 fits better; the J call may be wrong. This CDR3 comprises 13 residues. Per the germline V gene, CDR1 is MRHNA and CDR2 is SNTAGT.

This clonotype was counted many times. The V call is TRBV3-1, the J call TRBJ2-1; D uncertain. CDR3 length: 15 amino acids. Trimming left V 0 bases short and J 3 bases short, with 9 bases between. Germline CDR1 LGHDT, CDR2 YNNKEL (reference sequence). The CDR3 DNA sequence: TGTGCCAGCAGCCAAGACACTACTAACTACAATGAGCAGTTCTTC. This sequence encodes CASSQDTTNYNEQFF.

This clonotype was detected only a few times. This chain joins TRBV30 and TRBJ2-3, with TRBD1 identical over 7 bases. CDR1 is GTSNPN, CDR2 SVGIG, per germline (reference sequence). This CDR3 region has 14 residues. V was pared by 3 bases and J by 3 bases, with 6 bases of the junction left unmatched. CDR3 residues: CAWRSYRGTDTQYF. The CDR3 DNA reads as TGTGCCTGGAGGTCGTACAGGGGTACAGATACGCAGTATTTT.